Presented here are 11 T cell receptor beta chains from one specimen sequenced in a study of T cells after yellow fever vaccination. In TCRdb, the 5' RACE reads were re-called with MiXCR into one record per CDR3 protein. This sample yields some 260,000 distinct CDR3 sequences, of which roughly 5% are seen a single time; around 3.5% belongs to the top ten. The source material was CD4+ T cells sorted from PBMCs, sampled on the day of the yellow fever booster vaccination. The receptors were gathered from a man aged 18 to 35 who received the YFV17D yellow fever vaccine.

CDR3 nucleotide sequence: TGTGCCAGCAGCCCCTTCCCCGGGGATAAGAAAACTGAAGCTTTCTTT. It codes for CASSPFPGDKKTEAFF. The chain has TRBV12-1 and TRBJ1-1; the table assigns TRBD1, which was not confirmed against the DNA. TRBV12-1 is a known pseudogene. The CDR3 has 16 amino acids.

This clonotype was detected a few times. This rearrangement joins TRBV28 to TRBJ1-4, with 7 bases fitting TRBD1. Germline V CDR1 and CDR2: MDHEN, SYDVKM. The trim removed 6 bases at V and 7 bases at J, leaving 5 bases unmatched. The CDR3 extends over 13 amino acids. The CDR3 nucleotides are TGTGCCAGCAGCCGAGGGGGCGGTGAAAAACTGTTTTTT. Protein: CASSRGGGEKLFF.

V gene TRBV29-1 combines with J gene TRBJ1-1; D call uncertain. This CDR3 has 12 residues. From germline, CDR1 is SQVTM and CDR2 ANQGSEA. Trimming shortened V by 7 bases and J by 10 bases, and 19 bases separated the two germline ends. The CDR3 here is CSATTFGFSAFF. In nucleotides, the CDR3 is TGCAGCGCTACCACCTTTGGCTTCTCAGCTTTCTTT.

There are a few counts of this clonotype. The V gene is TRBV7-2, the J gene TRBJ1-1, with a weak D call TRBD1 (6 bases). The CDR3 spans 15 residues. Germline assignment: CDR1 SGHTA and CDR2 FQGNSA. Trimming shortened V by 5 bases and J by 1 base, and 14 bases separated the two germline ends. The CDR3 region has the DNA TGTGCCAGCAGCCGAAACCGACAGGAGAACACTGAAGCTTTCTTT. This sequence encodes CASSRNRQENTEAFF.

The V call is TRBV18, the J call TRBJ2-5; 9 nucleotides agree with TRBD2. The CDR3 totals 18 residues. The J segment lost 3 bases and the V segment lost 1 base, leaving 12 bases of the junction unmatched. CDR1 KGHSH and CDR2 LQKENI come from the germline V gene. CDR3 bases: TGTGCCAGCTCACCACGTTTGAAGCGGGGGGCCAAAGAAGAGACCCAGTACTTC. It codes for CASSPRLKRGAKEETQYF.

This chain links TRBV2 with TRBJ2-3, with D unresolved. In germline, CDR1 is SNHLY, CDR2 FYNNEI. The CDR3 contains 14 residues. V gave up 5 bases and J gave up 6 bases, with 15 bases separating them. The CDR3 DNA follows: TGTGCCAGCAGTCCCCGAGGCTCAGAGGATACGCAGTATTTT. It is translated as CASSPRGSEDTQYF.

This clonotype was seen a few times. V gene TRBV20-1 combines with J gene TRBJ2-2; TRBD2 matches at 8 bases. J lost 2 bases, V lost 0 bases, and 5 bases had no gene match. Germline CDR1 DFQATT, CDR2 SNEGSKA (reference sequence). The CDR3 extends over 16 amino acids. CDR3 nucleotide sequence: TGCAGTGCTAGAGACCCAGCGGGGGCCAACACCGGGGAGCTGTTTTTT. It yields the protein CSARDPAGANTGELFF.

This clonotype occurred many times. The genes are TRBV25-1 and TRBJ1-6; 12 positions match TRBD1. V lost 4 bases and J lost 9; bases outside the gene matches: 4. The CDR3 spans 15 residues. In germline, CDR1 is MGHDK, CDR2 SYGVNS. The CDR3 nucleotides are TGTGCCAGCAGTGCCCGGGACAGGGGGCTTTCACCCCTCCACTTT. It translates to CASSARDRGLSPLHF.

This clonotype occurred many times. The rearrangement links TRBV18 to TRBJ2-3; D call uncertain. Germline lookup yields CDR1 KGHSH and CDR2 LQKENI. Trimming shortened V by 6 bases and J by 3 bases, and 16 bases separated the two germline ends. The CDR3 loop spans 15 amino acids. The chain's CDR3 is CASSPNLVGTDTQYF. The CDR3 DNA is TGTGCCAGCTCCCCCAACCTTGTGGGTACAGATACGCAGTATTTT.

This clonotype occurred many times. The CDR3 region has the DNA TGTGCCAGCAGCTTAATGCTTGAGGGCAATCAGCCCCAGCATTTT. It is translated as CASSLMLEGNQPQHF. The rearrangement uses TRBV11-2 and TRBJ1-5; D is undetermined. CDR1 and CDR2 from the germline V gene are SGHAT and FQNNGV. V was shortened by 2 bases and J by 2 bases, with 10 bases between the two germline ends. This CDR3 has 15 residues.

In this sample, this clonotype turned up a few times. CDR3 nucleotide sequence: TGTGCCAGCAGCTCCATACGTCGGGCTAGCGGGGGGGTCCACGAGCAGTACTTC. The encoded protein is CASSSIRRASGGVHEQYF. The rearrangement links TRBV11-2 to TRBJ2-7; 12 positions match TRBD2. V gave up 4 bases and J gave up 5 bases; unmatched junction bases: 15. This CDR3 is 18 amino acids long. Looked up from germline, CDR1 is SGHAT and CDR2 is FQNNGV.